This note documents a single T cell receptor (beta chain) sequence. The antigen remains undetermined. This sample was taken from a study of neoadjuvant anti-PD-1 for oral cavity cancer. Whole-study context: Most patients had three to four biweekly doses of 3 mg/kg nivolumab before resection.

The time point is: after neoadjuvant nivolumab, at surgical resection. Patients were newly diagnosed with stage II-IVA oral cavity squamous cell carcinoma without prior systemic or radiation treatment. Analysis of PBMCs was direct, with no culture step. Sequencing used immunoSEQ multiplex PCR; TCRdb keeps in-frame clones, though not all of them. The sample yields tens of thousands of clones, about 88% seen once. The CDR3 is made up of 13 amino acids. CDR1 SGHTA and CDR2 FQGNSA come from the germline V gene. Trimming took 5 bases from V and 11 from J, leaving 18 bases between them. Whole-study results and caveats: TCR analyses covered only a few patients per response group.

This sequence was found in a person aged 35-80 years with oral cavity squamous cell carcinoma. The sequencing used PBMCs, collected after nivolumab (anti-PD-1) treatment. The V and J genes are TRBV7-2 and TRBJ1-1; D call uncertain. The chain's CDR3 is CASSPTEGKKAFF. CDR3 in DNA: TGTGCCAGCAGCCCCACCGAAGGGAAGAAGGCTTTCTTT.